The present T cell receptor beta chain was sequenced within a study of blood T cells in healthy people across ages. The study, taken as a whole, reports: Possibly confounding the expanded clonotype changes was the fact that donor CMV status was unknown.

Alongside a J-beta primer mix, a sample-barcoded 5' primer served in a second PCR lasting roughly 6 to 11 cycles. A template-switch adaptor containing 12 random nucleotides labeled each cDNA molecule. All samples gave at least 3 million CDR3-containing paired-end reads. One entry per CDR3 protein results from TCRdb running MiXCR on the 5' RACE reads. The data contain roughly 650,000 distinct CDR3 sequences, about 30% of them singletons. Every participating donor contributed around 9.5 milliliters of peripheral blood through a draw. V shed 0 bases, J shed 7 bases, and the junction held 11 bases outside the gene matches. The CDR3 extends over 17 amino acids. Germline values: CDR1 LGHNA, CDR2 YNFKEQ. This clonotype has a handful of counts. Its antigen remains unknown.

Sequencing was done on a sample of blood. V usage is TRBV4-2 and J usage is TRBJ2-7; the match to TRBD2 covers 11 bases. The TCR originated in a woman aged 80 or over in good health. CDR3: CASSQEGSGGAGNEQYF. DNA for the CDR3: TGTGCCAGCAGCCAAGAGGGTAGCGGGGGGGCGGGGAATGAGCAGTACTTC.